A selection of T cell receptor beta chains follows, all from one sample in a study of shared clonotypes between healthy human individuals. Repertoires were generated with immunoSEQ multiplex PCR, while TCRdb's copy carries only in-frame clones and drops some. The sample carries hundreds of thousands of clones, about three quarters recorded once. Sequencing used PBMCs. These TCRs come from a woman in her forties in good health. Some clones in this sample may be carry-over from other donors' samples. CDR3s include the opening cysteine and the closing phenylalanine or tryptophan. D genes are given only for firm matches. Rows give clone size only sometimes, using once, few, many, or a class for an expanded clone.

size: once
D: .
J: TRBJ2-2
V: TRBV7-7
DNA: TGTGCCAGCAGCTCTTCAACGAACACCGGGGAGCTGTTTTTT
CDR3: CASSSSTNTGELFF

size: .
D: TRBD1
J: TRBJ1-4
V: TRBV5-8
DNA: TGTGCCAGCAGTAAGGACAGGGGGGGCCTCGGTGAAAAACTGTTTTTT
CDR3: CASSKDRGGLGEKLFF

size: .
D: .
J: TRBJ2-1
V: TRBV4-3
DNA: TGCGCCAGCAGCCAAGAGGAGGAACAGGACAATGAGCAGTTCTTC
CDR3: CASSQEEEQDNEQFF

size: .
D: .
J: TRBJ2-3
V: TRBV5-1
DNA: TGCGCCAGCAGCTTCACTCCCTCTAACCCCACAGATACGCAGTATTTT
CDR3: CASSFTPSNPTDTQYF

size: .
D: .
J: TRBJ2-3
V: TRBV11-2
DNA: TGTGCCAGCAGCCCCTTGTTTAGCACAGATACGCAGTATTTT
CDR3: CASSPLFSTDTQYF

size: .
D: .
J: TRBJ2-4
V: TRBV27
DNA: TGTGCCAGCAGTTCCCCAGGGGTAGCGGGGTACTTC
CDR3: CASSSPGVAGYF

size: .
D: TRBD1
J: TRBJ1-2
V: TRBV5-4
DNA: TGTGCCAGCAGCTCGGGACAGTCAGATGGCTACACCTTC
CDR3: CASSSGQSDGYTF

size: .
D: TRBD1
J: TRBJ2-7
V: TRBV5-4
DNA: TGTGCCAGCAGCTTGTCGACAGGGGGGCGCTACGAGCAGTACTTC
CDR3: CASSLSTGGRYEQYF

size: .
D: .
J: TRBJ2-7
V: TRBV6-5
DNA: TGTGCCAGCAGTCCCTACCCGACATACTCCTACGAGCAGTACTTC
CDR3: CASSPYPTYSYEQYF

size: .
D: TRBD1
J: TRBJ1-1
V: TRBV19
DNA: TGTGCCAGTAGTATAAGTGGGACAGGGAACACTGAAGCTTTCTTT
CDR3: CASSISGTGNTEAFF

size: .
D: .
J: TRBJ2-1
V: TRBV6-6
DNA: TGTGCCAGTCTCCAAGGGGGTGAGCAGTTCTTC
CDR3: CASLQGGEQFF

size: .
D: .
J: TRBJ2-1
V: TRBV4-1
DNA: TGCGCCAGCAGCTTAACCGAATACAATGAGCAGTTCTTC
CDR3: CASSLTEYNEQFF

size: .
D: .
J: TRBJ1-1
V: TRBV9
DNA: TGTGCCAGCAGCGTAATAGGGAACACTGAAGCTTTCTTT
CDR3: CASSVIGNTEAFF

size: .
D: .
J: TRBJ1-1
V: TRBV27
DNA: TGTGCCAGCAGTCCTGGACAGCAACCTTATCAGTTTCGCACTGAAGCTTTCTTT
CDR3: CASSPGQQPYQFRTEAFF

size: once
D: .
J: TRBJ1-1
V: TRBV9
DNA: TGTGCCAGCGAACCGGGACATAATATAAACACTGAAGCTTTCTTT
CDR3: CASEPGHNINTEAFF

size: few
D: .
J: TRBJ2-5
V: TRBV6-1
DNA: TGTGCCAGCAGTGAAACGGGGGCAGAGACCCAGTACTTC
CDR3: CASSETGAETQYF

size: .
D: TRBD2
J: TRBJ2-5
V: TRBV5-1
DNA: TGCGCCAGCAGCTTGGAGGTGGCGGGAGGTCAAGAGACCCAGTACTTC
CDR3: CASSLEVAGGQETQYF

size: .
D: TRBD2
J: TRBJ2-2
V: TRBV7-2
DNA: TGTGCCAGCAGCACCCGGACTAGCGGGAGGGCGACTACCGGGGAGCTGTTTTTT
CDR3: CASSTRTSGRATTGELFF

size: once
D: .
J: TRBJ1-1
V: TRBV2
DNA: TGTGCCAGCAGTGATGAGGTGGAGTCTGAAGCTTTCTTT
CDR3: CASSDEVESEAFF

size: .
D: .
J: TRBJ1-5
V: TRBV10-2
DNA: TGCGCCAGCAGTGAGTCGACAGCAAAACAGCCCCAGCATTTT
CDR3: CASSESTAKQPQHF

size: .
D: .
J: TRBJ2-7
V: TRBV9
DNA: TGTGCCAGCAGCGTAGGAAGCGTTGGTTACGAGCAGTACTTC
CDR3: CASSVGSVGYEQYF

size: .
D: TRBD1
J: TRBJ2-2
V: TRBV5-1
DNA: TGCGCCAGCAGCTTGGCCCTGACAGGGGGCACCGGGGAGCTGTTTTTT
CDR3: CASSLALTGGTGELFF

size: .
D: .
J: TRBJ1-4
V: TRBV7-9
DNA: TGTGCCAGCAGCAACGACCCGCAGGACGAAAAACTGTTTTTT
CDR3: CASSNDPQDEKLFF

size: .
D: .
J: TRBJ2-7
V: TRBV5-1
DNA: TGCGCCAGCAGCTTGGAGGGGACGTTTACGGTTGTCGGCGAGCAGTACTTC
CDR3: CASSLEGTFTVVGEQYF

size: once
D: .
J: TRBJ2-7
V: TRBV7-9
DNA: TGTGCCAGCAGCAGGGCTACGATATCCTACGAGCAGTACTTC
CDR3: CASSRATISYEQYF

size: .
D: .
J: TRBJ2-1
V: TRBV5-5
DNA: TGTGCCAGCAGCTTGGCCATGGGGGAGCAGTTCTTC
CDR3: CASSLAMGEQFF

size: .
D: .
J: TRBJ2-5
V: TRBV18
DNA: TGTGCCAGCTCACCGCGGACTCGGGGAGAGACCCAGTACTTC
CDR3: CASSPRTRGETQYF